These 28 T cell receptor beta chains were sequenced from one sample in a study of blood T cell repertoires in COVID-19. TCRdb keeps only in-frame clones here, not all; method: immunoSEQ multiplex PCR. The sample carries about 68,000 clones, about 80% recorded once. Material for sequencing was peripheral blood. The receptor set was obtained from a human donor in a cohort sampled during active COVID-19.

The chain has TRBV28 and TRBJ2-1; D uncertain. Looked up from germline, CDR1 is MDHEN and CDR2 is SYDVKM. V was shortened by 5 bases and J by 7 bases, with 21 bases between the two germline ends. The CDR3 runs to 16 residues. The chain's CDR3 is CASSPPLIRSLNEQFF. In DNA, the CDR3 is TGTGCCAGCAGTCCCCCTTTAATAAGGAGTTTGAATGAGCAGTTCTTC.

The CDR3 region has the DNA TGTGCCAGCAGCAAATACAGGGGGTTGAACACTGAAGCTTTCTTT. Its protein is CASSKYRGLNTEAFF. The chain has TRBV5-8 and TRBJ1-1; 8 positions agree with TRBD1. V lost 4 bases to trimming and J lost 0 bases; unmatched junction nucleotides: 5. The germline gives CDR1 SGHTS, CDR2 YDEGEE. The CDR3 covers 15 residues.

The chain has TRBV6-1 and TRBJ2-7; a possible D gene is TRBD1 (6 bases). Germline V lookup: CDR1 MNHNS, CDR2 SASEGT. Trimming stripped 2 bases from V and 2 bases from J, with 10 bases between. The CDR3 covers 14 residues. CDR3 DNA: TGTGCCAGCAGTGAAATGCGACAGGCCTACGAGCAGTACGTC. Its translation is CASSEMRQAYEQYV.

The genes are TRBV5-5 and TRBJ1-2, with TRBD1 matching 7 bases. Per the germline V gene, CDR1 is SGHKS and CDR2 is YYEKEE (reference sequence). This CDR3 comprises 15 residues. J lost 5 bases, V lost 0 bases, and 7 bases had no gene match. The CDR3 sequence: CASSLGIGTAYGYTF. The CDR3 nucleotides are TGTGCCAGCAGCTTGGGGATAGGGACAGCGTATGGCTACACCTTC.

The sample holds one count of this clone. This sequence joins TRBV7-9 and TRBJ2-1, with TRBD2 matching 10 bases. The CDR3 is 15 residues long. V shed 4 bases, J shed 6 bases, and the junction held 6 bases outside the gene matches. CDR1 SEHNR and CDR2 FQNEAQ come from the germline V gene (reference sequence). The CDR3 sequence: CASSSLAGSPNEQFF. CDR3 bases: TGTGCCAGCAGCTCACTAGCGGGGTCACCCAATGAGCAGTTCTTC.

The rearrangement links TRBV5-8 to TRBJ1-4; 7 bases are shared with TRBD1. After removal of 4 bases from V and 14 bases from J, the junction contained 17 bases not matched to a gene. The CDR3 consists of 15 residues. From germline, CDR1 is SGHTS and CDR2 YDEGEE. In DNA, the CDR3 is TGTGCCAGCAGCCCTGCCCCCGCGACAGGGAAGTTCCTGTTTTTT. Protein product: CASSPAPATGKFLFF.

This clone has a single count. The chain carries TRBV2 and TRBJ1-1; no clear D gene. Looked up from germline, CDR1 is SNHLY and CDR2 is FYNNEI. Trimming shortened V by 6 bases and J by 0 bases, and 11 bases separated the two germline ends. The CDR3 spans 14 residues. The CDR3 DNA follows: TGTGCCAGCAGCGAGAGGCGCCTGAACACTGAAGCTTTCTTT. Translation gives CASSERRLNTEAFF. The variable domain in full, with the rest retrieved from reference TRBV2 and TRBJ1-1, is EPEVTQTPSHQVTQMGQEVILRCVPISNHLYFYWYRQILGQKVEFLVSFYNNEISEKSEIFDDQFSVERPDGSNFTLKIRSTKLEDSAMYFCASSERRLNTEAFFGQGTRLTVV.

The rearrangement links TRBV25-1 to TRBJ2-7; tentatively, D is TRBD1 (6 bases). V was clipped by 1 base and J by 0 bases, with 10 bases between them. The CDR3 is 15 amino acids. Germline V lookup: CDR1 MGHDK, CDR2 SYGVNS. The CDR3 is CASSELGGSSYEQYF. The CDR3 DNA sequence: TGTGCCAGCAGTGAATTAGGGGGTAGCTCCTACGAGCAGTACTTC.

The chain couples TRBV2 to TRBJ2-7; 8 bases agree with TRBD1. CDR3 length: 15 amino acids. In germline, CDR1 is SNHLY, CDR2 FYNNEI. J was trimmed by 4 bases and V by 5 bases; bases with no gene match: 10. The CDR3 nucleotides read TGTGCCAGCAGTTACCTGGCGACAGGGGATTACGAGCAGTACGTC. Protein: CASSYLATGDYEQYV.

The chain uses TRBV20-1 and TRBJ1-1; a possible D gene is TRBD1 (6 bases). There are 11 residues in the CDR3. CDR1 is DFQATT and CDR2 is SNEGSKA in the germline V gene (reference sequence). The germline V and J ends were trimmed by 7 bases and 4 bases, with 10 bases remaining between them. CDR3 region: CSVTGSTEAFF. In DNA, the CDR3 is TGCAGTGTAACAGGGAGCACTGAAGCTTTCTTT.

The rearrangement links TRBV5-1 to TRBJ2-1; 13 nucleotides line up with TRBD2. V lost 1 base, J lost 8 bases, and 9 bases stayed unmatched. This CDR3 has 17 amino acids. Germline V gives CDR1 SGHRS, CDR2 YFSETQ. The CDR3 protein is CASSLNPLAGGQDEQFF. The CDR3 DNA reads TGCGCCAGCAGCTTGAACCCACTAGCGGGAGGGCAAGATGAGCAGTTCTTC.

This chain links TRBV27 with TRBJ1-1; maybe TRBD1 (6 bases). Germline V gene sequence: CDR1 MNHEY, CDR2 SMNVEV (reference sequence). Trimming pared 6 bases from V and 0 bases from J, leaving 17 bases between. The CDR3 runs 16 residues. For the CDR3, the DNA is TGTGCCAGCAGGGGGGGGCGCGGGTGGATGAACACTGAAGCTTTCTTT. This encodes CASRGGRGWMNTEAFF.

The chain carries TRBV5-5 and TRBJ2-3; 9 bases fit TRBD2. This CDR3 contains 16 residues. Germline V gene lookup returns CDR1 SGHKS and CDR2 YYEKEE (reference sequence). Trimming removed 0 bases from V and 9 bases from J; junction bases left unmatched: 11. CDR3 amino acids: CASSLVTSIAGVTQYF. CDR3 in DNA: TGTGCCAGCAGCTTGGTAACTTCCATAGCGGGAGTCACGCAGTATTTT.

CDR3: CASSSQGNNGYTF. DNA for the CDR3: TGTGCCAGCAGTTCCCAGGGGAATAATGGCTACACCTTC. J is TRBJ1-2 and V is TRBV12-3 or TRBV12-4, with D tentatively TRBD1 (6 bases). With 4 bases removed from V and 6 bases from J, the gap between germline ends came to 12 bases. This CDR3 has 13 amino acids.

This chain links TRBV6-2 or TRBV6-3 with TRBJ2-5, with TRBD2 identical over 11 bases. The length of the CDR3 is 16 residues. The V and J ends lost 2 bases and 3 bases, in that order; junction bases with no gene match: 5. Germline V gene data show CDR1 as MNHEY and CDR2 as SVGEGT. This chain's CDR3 is CASSYVLAGVEETQYF. CDR3 nucleotides: TGTGCCAGCAGTTACGTACTAGCGGGAGTAGAAGAGACCCAGTACTTC.

The chain combines TRBV24-1 with TRBJ2-2; 7 nucleotides line up with TRBD1. The CDR3 is 16 amino acids. Per the germline V gene, CDR1 is KGHDR and CDR2 is SFDVKD. J was trimmed by 1 base and V by 0 bases; bases with no gene match: 1. The CDR3 sequence: CATSDLRTGNTGELFF. Written as DNA, the CDR3 is TGTGCCACCAGTGATTTGAGGACAGGGAACACCGGGGAGCTGTTTTTT.

This chain links TRBV19 with TRBJ2-1; TRBD2 agrees at 11 bases. V trimming: 4 bases; J trimming: 3 bases; junction bases outside the gene matches: 5. CDR1 and CDR2 (germline): LNHDA, SQIVND (reference sequence). There are 16 residues in the CDR3. The CDR3 region has the DNA TGTGCCAGTAGTAGCCCTAGCGGGAGGTACTACAATGAGCAGTTCTTC. It yields the protein CASSSPSGRYYNEQFF.

The chain uses TRBV7-9 and TRBJ1-2; the match to TRBD1 covers 12 bases. The V and J ends lost 5 bases and 7 bases, in that order; junction bases with no gene match: 5. The CDR3 covers 14 residues. Germline lookup yields CDR1 SEHNR and CDR2 FQNEAQ (reference sequence). DNA for the CDR3: TGTGCCAGCAGCCGAGGGACAGGGGGCGTTGGCTACACCTTC. The encoded protein is CASSRGTGGVGYTF.

This clone occurred a few times. V and J are TRBV5-1 and TRBJ1-6; possibly TRBD1 for D (6 bases). The germline gives CDR1 SGHRS, CDR2 YFSETQ. This CDR3 has 16 amino acids. V was cut by 4 bases and J by 10 bases, with 21 bases left in between. CDR3 residues: CASSQEGESSRSPLHF. In DNA, the CDR3 is TGCGCCAGCAGCCAAGAGGGGGAATCAAGTCGATCACCCCTCCACTTT.

The chain links TRBV7-6 to TRBJ2-5; D is perhaps TRBD1 (6 bases). Trimming took 1 base from V and 1 from J, leaving 10 bases between them. Germline V gene lookup returns CDR1 SGHVS and CDR2 FNYEAQ. The CDR3 consists of 15 residues. The CDR3: CASSLGQAGQETQYF. The CDR3 coding sequence is TGTGCCAGCAGCTTAGGACAGGCGGGCCAAGAGACCCAGTACTTC.

The chain is built from TRBV5-6 and TRBJ2-7; D might be TRBD2 (6 bases). The ends were cut back, 0 bases at V and 8 bases at J, with 12 bases in the middle. The V gene's germline CDR1 is SGHDT and CDR2 YYEEEE. The CDR3 sequence is 13 residues long. The CDR3 here is CASSLVSSDQQYV. CDR3 sequence (DNA): TGTGCCAGCAGCTTGGTCTCTAGCGATCAGCAGTACGTC.

This chain links TRBV5-1 with TRBJ1-5, with 8 nucleotides matching TRBD1. The CDR3 runs to 16 residues. V was clipped by 4 bases and J by 6 bases; unmatched bases: 12. The V gene's germline CDR1 is SGHRS and CDR2 YFSETQ. DNA for the CDR3: TGCGCCAGCAGCACCCAACCCCAGGGGGCGGGTCAGCCCCAGCATTTT. Protein sequence: CASSTQPQGAGQPQHF.

The gene calls are TRBV5-8 and TRBJ2-1; no firm D call. V was shortened by 4 bases and J by 4 bases, with 18 bases between the two germline ends. This CDR3 comprises 16 residues. CDR1 SGHTS and CDR2 YDEGEE come from the germline V gene. The DNA for the CDR3 is TGTGCCAGCAGCGTTCATGGAGCTCTGCAATACAATGAGCAGTTCTTC. It yields the protein CASSVHGALQYNEQFF.

The V call is TRBV30, the J call TRBJ2-1, with 7 bases lining up with TRBD2. The CDR3 loop spans 16 amino acids. Per germline, CDR1 GTSNPN and CDR2 SVGIG (reference sequence). Trimming at V came to 4 bases and at J to 10 bases, leaving 19 bases not matched to a gene. The CDR3 is CAWKYHLADVTGEQFF. The CDR3 nucleotides are TGTGCCTGGAAATACCATCTAGCGGACGTAACCGGGGAGCAGTTCTTC.

In DNA form, the CDR3 reads TGTGCCAGCTCACCCGTGGGACAGGGGGCGCGTTATAATTCACCCCTCCACTTT. Translated, it gives CASSPVGQGARYNSPLHF. This chain joins TRBV18 and TRBJ1-6, with TRBD1 matching 12 bases. This CDR3 contains 18 residues. V shed 3 bases and J 4 bases; nucleotides not matched to a gene: 7. Germline CDR1 and CDR2: KGHSH and LQKENI.

The V call is TRBV28, the J call TRBJ2-3; 9 bases agree with TRBD2. Trimming removed 5 bases from V and 4 bases from J; junction bases left unmatched: 4. The CDR3 totals 14 residues. CDR1 is MDHEN and CDR2 is SYDVKM in the germline V gene. The CDR3 is CASSRAGGSDTQYF. The CDR3 DNA follows: TGTGCCAGCAGTAGAGCGGGGGGATCAGATACGCAGTATTTT.

The chain links TRBV3-1 (or the pseudogene TRBV3-2) to TRBJ1-5, with a weak D call TRBD1 (6 bases). CDR1 is LGHDT, CDR2 YNNKEL, per germline (reference sequence). CDR3 length equals 14 residues. Deletions cut 4 bases from V and 10 bases from J, with 17 bases between. CDR3 protein: CASSLRQAGGPQHF. The DNA of the CDR3 is TGTGCCAGCAGCCTTAGACAGGCGGGGGGCCCCCAGCATTTT.

With respect to this clone: Additional DNA sequences in this sample encode the identical CDR3. CDR3 DNA sequence: TGTGCCAGCAGCTTAGGCCAGGGGGCGCGAGGCTACACCTTC. This translates into CASSLGQGARGYTF. The chain is built from TRBV7-2 and TRBJ1-2; TRBD1 aligns across 8 bases. The CDR3 totals 14 residues. With 1 base clipped from V and 8 bases from J, the junction kept 6 bases outside the gene matches. Germline CDR1 reads SGHTA; CDR2 reads FQGNSA.